In its sample, the clone carrying this T cell receptor (beta chain) was seen once. In the original analysis: Estimation of nucleated cell counts was performed using reference gene primer amplification. Profiling relied on immunoSEQ multiplex PCR, and the TCRdb table lists in-frame clones only, not all of them. V, J and clone size derive from that table, while D and trimming were established from the DNA sequence. The repertoire includes about 140,000 clones, almost 80% of them detected once, and 2.5% to 3% sits in the top ten. The data derive from a study of blood T cell repertoires in COVID-19. The overall study: The United States, Italy and Spain were the sources of the acute and convalescent COVID-19 samples.

The age range of participants was about 18 to 89 years, with residence in about two dozen US areas. Recovered status applied to Cohort 3 donors who had two consecutive negative PCRs. It also applied to those with clearance or with symptom resolution. This CDR3 contains 15 residues. Germline V gene data show CDR1 as SNHLY and CDR2 as FYNNEI. The V gene end was trimmed by 4 bases and the J gene end by 1 base; junction bases not matched to a gene: 6. The specimen sequenced was PBMCs or T cells enriched from blood (not recorded which). The sequence was obtained from a woman in her forties or fifties who had recovered from COVID-19. The chain recombines TRBV2 with TRBJ1-1; 7 bases agree with TRBD1. CDR3 amino acids: CASSGPDRTNTEAFF. The CDR3 coding sequence is TGTGCCAGCAGTGGTCCGGACAGGACGAACACTGAAGCTTTCTTT.